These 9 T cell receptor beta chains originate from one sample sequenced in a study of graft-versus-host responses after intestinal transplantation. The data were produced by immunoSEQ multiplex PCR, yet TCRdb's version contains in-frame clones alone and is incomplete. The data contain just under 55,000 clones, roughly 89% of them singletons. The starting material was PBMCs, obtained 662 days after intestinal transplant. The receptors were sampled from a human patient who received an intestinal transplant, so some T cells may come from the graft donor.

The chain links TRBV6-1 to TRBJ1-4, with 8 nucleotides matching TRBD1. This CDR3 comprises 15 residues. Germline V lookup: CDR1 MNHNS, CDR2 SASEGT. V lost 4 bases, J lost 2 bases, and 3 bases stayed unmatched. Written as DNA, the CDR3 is TGTGCCAGCAGTGCTCACAGGGGGACTAATGAAAAACTGTTTTTT. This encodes CASSAHRGTNEKLFF.

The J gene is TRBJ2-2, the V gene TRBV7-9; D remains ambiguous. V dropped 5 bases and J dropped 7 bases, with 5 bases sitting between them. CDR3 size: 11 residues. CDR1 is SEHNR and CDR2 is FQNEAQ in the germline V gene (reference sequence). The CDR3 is CASSPIGELFF. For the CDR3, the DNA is TGTGCCAGCAGCCCGATCGGGGAGCTGTTTTTT.

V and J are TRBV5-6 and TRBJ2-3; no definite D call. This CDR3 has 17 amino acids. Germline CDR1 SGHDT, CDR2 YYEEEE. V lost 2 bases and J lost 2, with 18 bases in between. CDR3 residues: CASSLWVQRPSTDTQYF. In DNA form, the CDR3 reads TGTGCCAGCAGCTTATGGGTACAGAGACCCTCCACAGATACGCAGTATTTT.

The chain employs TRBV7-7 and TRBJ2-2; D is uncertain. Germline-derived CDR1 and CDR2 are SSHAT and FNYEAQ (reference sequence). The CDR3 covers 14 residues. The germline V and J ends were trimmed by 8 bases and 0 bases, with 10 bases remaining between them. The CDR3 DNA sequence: TGTGCCAGCGGAGAGCTCGCGAACACCGGGGAGCTGTTTTTT. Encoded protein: CASGELANTGELFF.

The DNA for the CDR3 is TGCGCCAGCAGCCAAGGCTTACAGGGGACTAGCAATCAGCCCCAGCATTTT. Encoded protein: CASSQGLQGTSNQPQHF. The chain has TRBV4-1 and TRBJ1-5; 7 bases fit TRBD1. CDR1 and CDR2 from the germline V gene are MGHRA and YSYEKL. The CDR3 totals 17 residues. Unmatched junction bases numbered 6, after V lost 1 base and J lost 0 bases.

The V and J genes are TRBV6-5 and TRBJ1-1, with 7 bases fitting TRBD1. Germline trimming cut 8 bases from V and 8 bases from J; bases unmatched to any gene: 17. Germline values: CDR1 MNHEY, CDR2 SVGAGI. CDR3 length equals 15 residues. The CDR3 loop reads CASSGGDSYSPEAFF. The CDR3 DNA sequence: TGTGCCAGCTCAGGAGGGGACAGCTATTCACCCGAAGCTTTCTTT.

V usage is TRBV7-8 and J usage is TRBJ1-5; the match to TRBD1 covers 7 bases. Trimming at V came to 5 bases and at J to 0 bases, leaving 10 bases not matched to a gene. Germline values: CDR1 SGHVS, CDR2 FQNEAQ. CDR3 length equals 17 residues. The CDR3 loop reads CASSVHRDRPSNQPQHF. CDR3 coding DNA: TGTGCCAGCAGCGTACACCGGGACAGACCTAGCAATCAGCCCCAGCATTTT.

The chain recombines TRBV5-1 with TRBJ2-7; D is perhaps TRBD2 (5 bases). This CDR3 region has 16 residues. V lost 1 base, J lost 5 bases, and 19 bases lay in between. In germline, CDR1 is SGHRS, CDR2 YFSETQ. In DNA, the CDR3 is TGCGCCAGCAGCTTGCGCCTAGCTACCGGGTTCGACGAGCAGTACTTC. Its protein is CASSLRLATGFDEQYF.

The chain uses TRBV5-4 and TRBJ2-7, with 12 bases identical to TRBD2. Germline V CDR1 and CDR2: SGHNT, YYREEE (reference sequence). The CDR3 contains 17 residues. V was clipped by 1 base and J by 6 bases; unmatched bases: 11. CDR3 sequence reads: CASSLPSGGAILGEQYF. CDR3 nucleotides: TGTGCCAGCAGCTTGCCTAGCGGGGGGGCCATCCTCGGCGAGCAGTACTTC.